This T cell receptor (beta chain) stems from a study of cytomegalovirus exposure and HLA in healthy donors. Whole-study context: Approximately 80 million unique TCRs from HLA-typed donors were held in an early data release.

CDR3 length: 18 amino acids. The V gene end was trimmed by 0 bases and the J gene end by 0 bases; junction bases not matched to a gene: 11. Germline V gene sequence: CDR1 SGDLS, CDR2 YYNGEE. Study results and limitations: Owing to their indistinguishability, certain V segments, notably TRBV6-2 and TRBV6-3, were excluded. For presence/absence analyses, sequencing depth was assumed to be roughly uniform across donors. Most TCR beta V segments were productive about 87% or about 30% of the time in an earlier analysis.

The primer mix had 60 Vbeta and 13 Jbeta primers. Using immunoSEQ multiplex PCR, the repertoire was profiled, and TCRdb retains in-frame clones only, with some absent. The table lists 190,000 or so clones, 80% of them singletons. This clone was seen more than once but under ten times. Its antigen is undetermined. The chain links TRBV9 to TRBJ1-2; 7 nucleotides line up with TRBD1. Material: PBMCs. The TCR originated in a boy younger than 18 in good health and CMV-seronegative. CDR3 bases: TGTGCCAGCAGCGTAGACCCGACAGGGCGTTTGGCTAACTATGGCTACACCTTC. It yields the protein CASSVDPTGRLANYGYTF.